The clone carrying this T cell receptor (beta chain) has a count of ten or more. This sample's time point: pre-sensitization, week 0. Documented treatment: therapeutic diphenylcyclopropenone sensitization with weekly scalp DPC. Someone pulled total RNA out of unfractionated whole blood. Trimming pared 0 bases from V and 0 bases from J, leaving 6 bases between. The CDR3 has 15 residues. From germline, CDR1 is LGHNA and CDR2 YSLEER. The sample comes from a study of human T cells and chemical hapten exposure. TCRdb re-called the RACE reads with MiXCR, one entry per CDR3 protein. The sample records roughly 56,000 distinct CDR3 sequences, roughly a tenth being singletons.

The chain links TRBV4-3 to TRBJ1-3; D is ambiguous. This receptor was identified in a woman in her thirties with alopecia areata. Some clones in this sample may be carry-over from other donors' samples. Material: whole blood, obtained in connection with sensitization to the hapten diphenylcyclopropenone (DPC). CDR3 sequence reads: CASSQDRNSGNTIYF. In DNA, the CDR3 is TGCGCCAGCAGCCAAGATCGGAACTCTGGAAACACCATATATTTT.